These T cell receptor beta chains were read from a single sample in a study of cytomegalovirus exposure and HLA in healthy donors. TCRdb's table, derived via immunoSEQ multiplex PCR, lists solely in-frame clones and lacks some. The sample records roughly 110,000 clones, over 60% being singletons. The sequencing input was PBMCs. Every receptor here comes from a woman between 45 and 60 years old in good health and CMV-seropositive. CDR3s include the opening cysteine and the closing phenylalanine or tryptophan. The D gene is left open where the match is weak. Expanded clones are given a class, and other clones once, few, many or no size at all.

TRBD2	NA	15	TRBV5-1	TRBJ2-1	TGCGCCAGCACCCCGACTAGCGTACCGTACAATGAGCAGTTCTTC	CASTPTSVPYNEQFF
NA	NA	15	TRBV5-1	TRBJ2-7	TGCGCCAGCAGCTTGGATACAGGCCTCTCCTACGAGCAGTACTTC	CASSLDTGLSYEQYF
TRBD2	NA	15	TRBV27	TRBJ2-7	TGTGCCAGCAGTTTATCGGGGGGGAGCTTTAACGAGCAGTACTTC	CASSLSGGSFNEQYF
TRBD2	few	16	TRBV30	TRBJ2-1	TGTGCCTGGAGAAAGACTAGCGGGGGGACGTACAATGAGCAGTTCTTC	CAWRKTSGGTYNEQFF
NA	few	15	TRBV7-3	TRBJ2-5	TGTGCCAGCAGCTTAACGTTAGCAGCACAAGAGACCCAGTACTTC	CASSLTLAAQETQYF
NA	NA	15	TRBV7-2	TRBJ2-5	TGTGCCAGCAGCTTACGAAGCGGGTTGGAAGAGACCCAGTACTTC	CASSLRSGLEETQYF
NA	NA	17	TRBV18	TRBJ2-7	TGTGCCAGCTCACTCTGGCCCTTAGGAGGAAACTCCTACGAGCAGTACTTC	CASSLWPLGGNSYEQYF
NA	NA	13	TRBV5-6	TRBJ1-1	TGTGCCAGCAGCTTGGCGAGGAACACTGAAGCTTTCTTT	CASSLARNTEAFF
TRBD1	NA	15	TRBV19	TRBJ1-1	TGTGCCAGTAGGCGAGTCACAGGGGAGAAGACTGAAGCTTTCTTT	CASRRVTGEKTEAFF
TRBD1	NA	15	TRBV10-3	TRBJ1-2	TGTGCCATCAGTCCTGGGACAGCGGTATCCCCAGGAGTTGGTTTC	CAISPGTAVSPGVGF